This TCR beta chain was captured by sequencing in a study of T and B cells in COVID-19 patients. Study as a whole: Blood was sampled from COVID-19 patients who were either actively infected or recovered.

Sample share makes this clonotype medium-sized. Its specificity is unknown. V lost 7 bases, J lost 3 bases, and 12 bases lay in between. The CDR3 is made up of 13 amino acids. The germline CDR1 and CDR2 sequences are MNHEY and SMNVEV (reference sequence). Broader study findings: The recovered cohort had 2,000 to 3,000 exclusive TCR clusters, including some 33 low generation probability clusters.

BIOMED2 TRB-A/B primer pools were used in multiplex TRB PCR. TCRdb used MiXCR to reprocess the multiplex PCR reads, holding one entry per CDR3 protein. Of more than 12,000 distinct CDR3 sequences listed, about 31% are singletons. TRB was amplified from about 260-540 ng of blood genomic DNA. This chain uses TRBV27 with TRBJ1-2; D unclear. This receptor was taken from a human donor who had recovered from COVID-19. The specimen sequenced was blood. The CDR3 nucleotides are TGTGCCAGCACCGCGGGAGTGGACTATGGCTACACCTTC. It is translated as CASTAGVDYGYTF.